This is a list of T cell receptor beta chains from one sample in a study of blood T cell repertoires in COVID-19. Data came from immunoSEQ multiplex PCR; TCRdb stores just in-frame clones and leaves some out. Altogether around 85,000 clones are present, around 89% being singletons, with the ten largest covering under 1.5%. Sequenced material: PBMCs or T cells enriched from blood (not recorded which). The receptors were sampled from a woman between 50 and 59 years old with acute COVID-19. CDR3s include the opening cysteine and the closing phenylalanine or tryptophan. A D gene is named only where the DNA matches it firmly. The size of a clone is reported for some rows only, either as once, few or many, or as a class for expanded clones.

d_call j_call clone_size v_call cdr3_nt cdr3_aa
TRBD1 TRBJ2-5 - TRBV5-6 TGTGCCAGCAGCCGCCCGGGACAGGGAGAGACCCAGTACTTC CASSRPGQGETQYF
TRBD2 TRBJ2-7 few TRBV7-8 TGTGCCAGCAGCCCTAGCGGGAGGGCGAGCTCCTACGAGCAGTACTTC CASSPSGRASSYEQYF
TRBD1 TRBJ1-2 - TRBV6-4 TGTGCCAGCAGCCGTGACAGGGACGTTAACTATGGCTACACCTTC CASSRDRDVNYGYTF
- TRBJ2-2 - TRBV19 TGTGCCAGCAAACTAGCGAACACCGGGGAGCTGTTTTTT CASKLANTGELFF
TRBD2 TRBJ2-3 once TRBV27 TGTGCCAGTCGGACTAGCGGAACAGATACGCAGTATTTT CASRTSGTDTQYF
- TRBJ2-1 - TRBV18 TGTGCCAGCTCATCTTCCGGGAGCTCCTACAATGAGCAGTTCTTC CASSSSGSSYNEQFF
- TRBJ2-1 - TRBV9 TGTGCCAGCAGCCCCCAAGGAACTAGCTCCTACAATGAGCAGTTCTTC CASSPQGTSSYNEQFF
- TRBJ2-7 - TRBV6-2/TRBV6-3 TGTGCCAGCAGTTACAGGGGGAGAGGCGTAGAGTCCTACGAGCAGTACTTC CASSYRGRGVESYEQYF
- TRBJ1-1 - TRBV6-5 TGTGCCAGCAGGAGAGGGAGGAACACTGAAGCTTTCTTT CASRRGRNTEAFF
- TRBJ1-1 - TRBV7-2 TGTGCCAGCAGCTTAGCGTCCGGGAACACTGAAGCTTTCTTT CASSLASGNTEAFF
- TRBJ1-1 - TRBV9 TGTGCCAGCAGCGTATCCGGGAACACTGAAGCTTTCTTT CASSVSGNTEAFF
TRBD2 TRBJ2-1 - TRBV18 TGTGCCAGCTCACCAATCAGTCTAGCGGGAGATGAGCAGTTCTTC CASSPISLAGDEQFF
TRBD2 TRBJ2-7 - TRBV6-5 TGTGCCAGCAGTTCAACTAGCGCGCCTTACTACGAGCAGTACTTC CASSSTSAPYYEQYF
TRBD2 TRBJ2-1 - TRBV5-4 TGTGCCAGCAGTTCTAGCGGGGGGGGGTTCTACAATGAGCAGTTCTTC CASSSSGGGFYNEQFF
- TRBJ2-1 - TRBV4-2 TGTGCCAGCAGTCTACTCCCAAACAATGAGCAGTTCTTC CASSLLPNNEQFF
TRBD1 TRBJ1-1 - TRBV27 TGTGCCAGCAGACCCCTGACAGGGGGAGCTGAAGCTTTCTTT CASRPLTGGAEAFF
- TRBJ1-2 - TRBV6-5 TGTGCCAGCAGTTACTCAATCGCAGGCCGGTTTTCGGGCTACACCTTC CASSYSIAGRFSGYTF
TRBD2 TRBJ2-3 - TRBV9 TGTGCCAGCAGCGTAGAGGCTAGCGGGACAAATACGCAGTATTTT CASSVEASGTNTQYF
TRBD1 TRBJ2-7 once TRBV11-3 TGTGCCAGCAGCTTATATGAGACAGGGACCTACGAGCAGTACTTC CASSLYETGTYEQYF
- TRBJ2-2 - TRBV4-1 TGCGCCAGCAGGTCGGGACTCTGGGATGGGGAGCTGTTTTTT CASRSGLWDGELFF
- TRBJ2-2 - TRBV12-5 TGTGCTAGTGGTCAACTCACCGGGGAGCTGTTTTTT CASGQLTGELFF
- TRBJ2-7 - TRBV2 TGTGCCAGCAGTGACCGACTAGGCTACTACGAGCAGTACTTC CASSDRLGYYEQYF
TRBD2 TRBJ2-4 - TRBV2 TGTGCCAGCACGACTAGCGGAGTCAAAAACATTCAGTACTTC CASTTSGVKNIQYF
- TRBJ1-6 - TRBV27 TGTGCCAGCAGTTCCAACAGGTTCGGATATAATTCACCCCTCCACTTT CASSSNRFGYNSPLHF
TRBD1 TRBJ1-4 - TRBV7-9 TGTGCCAGCAGCTTACCGACAGGGGGGAATGAAAAACTGTTTTTT CASSLPTGGNEKLFF
TRBD1 TRBJ1-4 - TRBV11-2 TGTGCCAGCAGCTTACAGGGGGCGGTCGGTGAAAAACTGTTTTTT CASSLQGAVGEKLFF
- TRBJ1-1 - TRBV9 TGTGCCAGCAGCGCGAAACAGGGATCGAACACTGAAGCTTTCTTT CASSAKQGSNTEAFF
TRBD2 TRBJ2-3 - TRBV7-8 TGTGCCAGCAGCTTAGTGACGGGAGGAGGGACAGATACGCAGTATTTT CASSLVTGGGTDTQYF
TRBD2 TRBJ2-7 once TRBV18 TGTGCCAGCTCACCGAGACTAGCGGGAGCTTCCGAGCAGTACTTC CASSPRLAGASEQYF